This TCR beta chain was documented in a study of T cells after posttransplantation cyclophosphamide. A marrow graft followed busulfan-fludarabine conditioning, with cyclophosphamide on days +3 and +4. This CDR3 is built from 17 residues. Germline CDR1 MNHEY, CDR2 SMNVEV (reference sequence). With 3 bases removed from V and 3 bases from J, the gap between germline ends came to 21 bases. Method: immunoSEQ multiplex PCR; TCRdb's copy keeps in-frame clones and lacks some. The top ten clones hold roughly 1.1% of a sample with roughly 8,600 clones, roughly 90% of them seen once. In regard to this clone: What it binds is not known.

Whole-study results and caveats: After PTCy, TRB diversity resembled that of CNI/methotrexate controls. Tissue-infiltrating T cells from skin or gut overlapped little with blood T cells. Donor CD8+ memory clones often dominated recipient blood repertoires at later times.

The material sequenced was CD4+ T cells sorted from blood, taken roughly 1,400 days after allogeneic stem cell transplant with posttransplant cyclophosphamide. This chain links TRBV27 with TRBJ2-7, with TRBD1 as a possible D gene (5 bases). This receptor was taken from a female patient aged 50-59 years who received an allogeneic stem cell transplant from a related donor, was CMV-positive, and had no GVHD. Some T cells may have come from the graft donor. CDR3 protein: CASSFGAYWTPYYEQYF. DNA of the CDR3: TGTGCCAGCAGTTTCGGCGCATACTGGACACCCTACTACGAGCAGTACTTC.